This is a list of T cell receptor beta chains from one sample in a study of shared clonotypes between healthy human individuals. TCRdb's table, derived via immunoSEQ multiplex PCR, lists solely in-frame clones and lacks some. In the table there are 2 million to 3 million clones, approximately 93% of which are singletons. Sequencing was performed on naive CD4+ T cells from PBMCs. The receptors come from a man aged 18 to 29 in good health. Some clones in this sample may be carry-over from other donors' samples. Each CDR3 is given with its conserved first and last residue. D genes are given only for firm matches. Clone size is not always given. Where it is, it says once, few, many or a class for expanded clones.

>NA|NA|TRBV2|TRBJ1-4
TGTGCTTGGTTGCAGAGTAATTATAATGAAAAACTGTTTTTT
CAWLQSNYNEKLFF
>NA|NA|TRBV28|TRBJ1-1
TGTGCCAGCAGTTTGGACAGAAAGAACACTGAAGCTTTCTTT
CASSLDRKNTEAFF
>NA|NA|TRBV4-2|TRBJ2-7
TGTGCCAGCAGCCAATCCACGTTCGGGACGGTCGAGCAGTACTTC
CASSQSTFGTVEQYF
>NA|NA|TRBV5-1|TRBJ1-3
TGCGCCAGCAGCGACGGCAGGAGTGGAAACACCATATATTTT
CASSDGRSGNTIYF
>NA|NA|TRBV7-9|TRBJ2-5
TGTGCCAGCAGCTCTCGGCCGGTGGCCCAGGGGGAGACCCAGTACTTC
CASSSRPVAQGETQYF
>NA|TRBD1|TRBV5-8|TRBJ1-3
TGTGCCAGCAGCCAGACAGGGGGAAGGGACACCATATATTTT
CASSQTGGRDTIYF
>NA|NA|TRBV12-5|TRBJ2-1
TGTGCCCCGGTACTAGTTAGACACAATGAGCAGTTCTTC
CAPVLVRHNEQFF
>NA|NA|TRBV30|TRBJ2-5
TGTGCCTGGAGCGTTGCGGCAGAGACCCAGTACTTC
CAWSVAAETQYF
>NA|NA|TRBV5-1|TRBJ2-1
TGCGCCAGCAGACAAATAATGGGGGGCAATGAGCAGTTCTTC
CASRQIMGGNEQFF
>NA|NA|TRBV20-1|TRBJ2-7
TGCAGTGCAAGATACGTCTACGAGCAGTACTTC
CSARYVYEQYF
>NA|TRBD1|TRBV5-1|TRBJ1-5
TGCGCCAGCAGATTGGACAGGGGAGACCAGCCCCAGCATTTT
CASRLDRGDQPQHF
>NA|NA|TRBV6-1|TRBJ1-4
TGTGCCAGCAGTGAAGTTGCTAGTAATGAAAAACTGTTTTTT
CASSEVASNEKLFF
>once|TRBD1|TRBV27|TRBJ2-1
TGTGCCAGCAGTTTCGACCCGGTAGGGACAGGGAATCGCAATGAGCAGTTCTTC
CASSFDPVGTGNRNEQFF
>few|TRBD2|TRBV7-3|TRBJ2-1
TGTGCCAGCAGCTCAGGACTAGCGTCCGAGCAGTTCTTC
CASSSGLASEQFF
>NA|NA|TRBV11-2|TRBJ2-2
TGTGCCAGCAGCTTACACAACACCGGGGAGCTGTTTTTT
CASSLHNTGELFF
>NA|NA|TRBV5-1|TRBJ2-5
TGCGCCAGCGGACCGGGACCGCCGCCTCAAGAGACCCAGTACTTC
CASGPGPPPQETQYF
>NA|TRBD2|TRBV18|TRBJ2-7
TGTGCCAGCTCACCAATTCCGGGACTAGCGGGACAGTACGAGCAGTACTTC
CASSPIPGLAGQYEQYF
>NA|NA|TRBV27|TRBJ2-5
TGTGCCAGCAGCCGACGCGGCGGGGCGCTGGGAGAGACCCAGTACTTC
CASSRRGGALGETQYF
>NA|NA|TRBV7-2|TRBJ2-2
TGTGCCAGCAGCTCAACAGGGACCGGGGAGCTGTTTTTT
CASSSTGTGELFF
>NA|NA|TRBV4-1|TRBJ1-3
TGCGCCAGCAGCCAAGACGGTCTCTCTGGAAACACCATATATTTT
CASSQDGLSGNTIYF
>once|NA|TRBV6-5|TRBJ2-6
TGTGCCAGCAGTTTAGCCCCCTCTGGGGCCAACGTCCTGACTTTC
CASSLAPSGANVLTF
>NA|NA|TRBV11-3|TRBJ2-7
TGTGCCAGCAGCTTAGACTGGACTTTGGAGCAGTACTTC
CASSLDWTLEQYF
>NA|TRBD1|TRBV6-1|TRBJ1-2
TGTGCCAGAGGGGGACAGTCCTATGGCTACACCTTC
CARGGQSYGYTF
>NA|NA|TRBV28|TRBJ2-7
TGTGCCAGCAGTCAAGAACGGGCCCCACGGGCGCTCGAGCAGTACTTC
CASSQERAPRALEQYF
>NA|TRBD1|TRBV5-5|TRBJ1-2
TGTGCCAGCAGCTGGCGGACAGGCAACTATGGCTACACCTTC
CASSWRTGNYGYTF
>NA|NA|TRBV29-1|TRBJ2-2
TGCAGCGTGGCCCGTCTAGGGGGGGGCCCCTCGAACACCGGGGAGCTGTTTTTT
CSVARLGGGPSNTGELFF
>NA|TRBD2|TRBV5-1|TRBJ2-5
TGCGCCAGCAGGGAGACTAGCGGGAGATTTTTCGGCGAGACCCAGTACTTC
CASRETSGRFFGETQYF
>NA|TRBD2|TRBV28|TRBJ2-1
TGTGCCAGCGGCGGACAGACTAGCGGGGCCCCTGGGCAGTTCTTC
CASGGQTSGAPGQFF
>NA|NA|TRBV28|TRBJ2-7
TGTGCCAGCAGTTCATACGACCCGACTCAAGACGAGCAGTACTTC
CASSSYDPTQDEQYF
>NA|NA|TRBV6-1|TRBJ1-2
TGTGCCAGCAGTAAAGACAGTCCTAACTATGGCTACACCTTC
CASSKDSPNYGYTF
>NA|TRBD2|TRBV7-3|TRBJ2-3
TGTGCCAGCAGAGGGACTAGCGGGAGTGATACGCAGTATTTT
CASRGTSGSDTQYF
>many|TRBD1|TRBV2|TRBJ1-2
TGTGCCAGCAGAAACAGGGGGCTCCTTAACTATGGCTACACCTTC
CASRNRGLLNYGYTF
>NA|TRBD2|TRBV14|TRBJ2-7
TGTGCCAGCAGCCAATCTGGTCTAGCGGATAACTCCTACGAGCAGTACTTC
CASSQSGLADNSYEQYF
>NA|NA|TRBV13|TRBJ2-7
TGTGCCAGCAGCCTCCGCGCTCCCCCAGCCGAGCAGTACTTC
CASSLRAPPAEQYF
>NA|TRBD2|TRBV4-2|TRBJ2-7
TGTGCCAGCAGCCAAGTATCTAGCGGGAGAGCCTATGAGCAGTACTTC
CASSQVSSGRAYEQYF
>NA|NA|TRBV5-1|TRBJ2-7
TGCGCCAGCAGCTTGGCGACAGACACCTACTCCTACGAGCAGTACTTC
CASSLATDTYSYEQYF
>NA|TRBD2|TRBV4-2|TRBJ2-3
TGTGCCAGCAGCCAAGATTCGGGACTAGCGGGAGGCAGGCAGTATTTT
CASSQDSGLAGGRQYF